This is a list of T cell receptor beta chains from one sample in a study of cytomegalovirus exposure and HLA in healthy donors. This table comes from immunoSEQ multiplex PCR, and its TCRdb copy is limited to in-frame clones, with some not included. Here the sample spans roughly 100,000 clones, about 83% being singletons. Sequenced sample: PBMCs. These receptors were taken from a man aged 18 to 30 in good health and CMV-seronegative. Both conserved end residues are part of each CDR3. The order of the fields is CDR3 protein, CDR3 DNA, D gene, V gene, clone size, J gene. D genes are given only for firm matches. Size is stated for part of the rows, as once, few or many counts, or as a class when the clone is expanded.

CASSELARNTEAFF	TGTGCCAGCAGTGAATTGGCCAGGAACACTGAAGCTTTCTTT	.	TRBV6-1	few	TRBJ1-1
CASSGRDRGRITDTQYF	TGTGCCAGCAGCGGCCGGGACAGGGGGAGGATTACAGATACGCAGTATTTT	TRBD1	TRBV9	.	TRBJ2-3
CASSLPGTMETQYF	TGTGCCAGCAGCTTACCGGGTACAATGGAGACCCAGTACTTC	.	TRBV5-6	.	TRBJ2-5
CASSQTTGQAYEQYF	TGCGCCAGCAGCCAGACAACGGGACAGGCCTACGAGCAGTACTTC	TRBD1	TRBV4-1	.	TRBJ2-7
CASSQVTTRRNTEAFF	TGTGCCAGCAGTCAAGTAACTACCCGGAGGAACACTGAAGCTTTCTTT	.	TRBV6-1	.	TRBJ1-1
CASSPRTSGSGLDTQYF	TGTGCCAGCAGCCCGCGGACTAGCGGGAGTGGATTGGATACGCAGTATTTT	TRBD2	TRBV7-2	few	TRBJ2-3
CASSHRPGYLSTEAFF	TGTGCCAGCAGCCACCGTCCAGGTTACTTGAGCACTGAAGCTTTCTTT	.	TRBV27	.	TRBJ1-1
CATSRDRSGTYEQYF	TGTGCCACCAGCAGAGATCGTAGCGGAACCTACGAGCAGTACTTC	.	TRBV15	once	TRBJ2-7
CASSLEENYIIQGYTF	TGCGCCAGCAGCTTGGAGGAAAACTACATAATTCAGGGCTACACCTTC	.	TRBV5-1	once	TRBJ1-2
CASSPQGHEQFF	TGTGCCAGTAGTCCACAGGGACATGAGCAGTTCTTC	.	TRBV19	.	TRBJ2-1
CASSFSNEQFF	TGTGCCAGCAGTTTTAGCAATGAGCAGTTCTTC	.	TRBV27	.	TRBJ2-1
CASNNNPGQGVYEQYF	TGTGCCAGCAACAATAACCCGGGACAGGGTGTCTACGAGCAGTACTTC	TRBD1	TRBV25-1	once	TRBJ2-7
CASSLGQGADEQYF	TGTGCCAGCAGTTTGGGACAGGGGGCCGACGAGCAGTACTTC	TRBD1	TRBV28	.	TRBJ2-7
CAWSVEGFTGKLFF	TGTGCCTGGAGTGTAGAGGGTTTTACCGGGAAGCTGTTTTTT	.	TRBV30	once	TRBJ2-2
CASSLSRLAGDEQFF	TGTGCCAGCAGCTTAAGCCGTCTAGCGGGAGACGAGCAGTTCTTC	TRBD2	TRBV7-3	.	TRBJ2-1
CASSLERGTYYEQYF	TGTGCCAGCAGCTTAGAGCGCGGCACCTACTACGAGCAGTACTTC	.	TRBV11-2	.	TRBJ2-7
CASSQDTGSGNQPQHF	TGCGCCAGCAGCCAAGACACGGGGTCGGGCAATCAGCCCCAGCATTTT	.	TRBV4-1	.	TRBJ1-5
CASSHMTGEGGEKLFF	TGTGCCAGCAGCCATATGACAGGGGAGGGTGGTGAAAAACTGTTTTTT	TRBD1	TRBV5-4	.	TRBJ1-4
CASSKTSGSSYEQYF	TGTGCCAGTAGTAAAACTAGCGGGAGTTCCTACGAGCAGTACTTC	TRBD2	TRBV19	.	TRBJ2-7
CASSWTGGYEQYF	TGTGCCAGCAGCTGGACAGGGGGCTACGAGCAGTACTTC	TRBD1	TRBV5-6	.	TRBJ2-7
CAISEPQGAGTNQPQHF	TGTGCCATCAGTGAGCCTCAGGGGGCAGGTACGAATCAGCCCCAGCATTTT	TRBD1	TRBV10-3	.	TRBJ1-5
CASSWGLAGPYEQYF	TGTGCCAGCAGCTGGGGACTAGCGGGTCCCTACGAGCAGTACTTC	TRBD2	TRBV7-6	.	TRBJ2-7
CASSGTGGFPSSAGEQYF	TGTGCCAGCAGCGGGACAGGGGGCTTTCCCTCGTCAGCGGGGGAGCAGTACTTC	TRBD1	TRBV2	.	TRBJ2-7
CAWSQPSQGSTEAFF	TGTGCCTGGAGCCAACCCTCACAGGGTTCCACTGAAGCTTTCTTT	.	TRBV30	.	TRBJ1-1
CASRTSGNEQYF	TGCGCCAGCAGGACTAGCGGCAACGAGCAGTACTTC	TRBD2	TRBV10-2	.	TRBJ2-7
CASSSSGSSYNSPLHF	TGCGCCAGCAGCAGCTCTGGGAGCTCCTATAATTCACCCCTCCACTTT	.	TRBV5-1	.	TRBJ1-6
CASSLALVQGSTDTQYF	TGTGCCAGCAGCTTGGCCTTAGTCCAGGGCAGCACAGATACGCAGTATTTT	.	TRBV5-5	.	TRBJ2-3
CASSPGTGPGQPQHF	TGTGCCAGCTCACCAGGGACAGGGCCTGGGCAGCCCCAGCATTTT	TRBD1	TRBV18	.	TRBJ1-5
CASSLPSSGISGANVLTF	TGTGCCAGCAGCCTCCCCTCCAGCGGGATCTCTGGGGCCAACGTCCTGACTTTC	TRBD2	TRBV5-4	once	TRBJ2-6
CASSLVGTRYYEQYF	TGTGCCAGCAGCTTAGTAGGGACTAGGTATTACGAGCAGTACTTC	TRBD2	TRBV7-2	.	TRBJ2-7
CASSEGTDTGELFF	TGTGCCAGCAGTGAAGGGACTGACACCGGGGAGCTGTTTTTT	.	TRBV6-4	.	TRBJ2-2
CASNSLLDTGELFF	TGTGCCAGCAACAGCCTTTTAGACACCGGGGAGCTGTTTTTT	.	TRBV2	.	TRBJ2-2
CASSKGTSLYNEQFF	TGCGCCAGCAGTAAAGGGACTAGCCTGTACAATGAGCAGTTCTTC	TRBD2	TRBV10-1	.	TRBJ2-1
CASSSGGQGAPYEQYF	TGTGCCAGCAGCTCGGGGGGACAGGGGGCTCCGTACGAGCAGTACTTC	TRBD1	TRBV5-4	.	TRBJ2-7
CASGARPGLAGGNEQFF	TGTGCTAGTGGGGCCCGACCGGGACTAGCCGGGGGCAATGAGCAGTTCTTC	TRBD2	TRBV12-5	.	TRBJ2-1
CASSGGTTYGYTF	TGTGCCAGCAGCGGAGGTACCACCTATGGCTACACCTTC	.	TRBV7-9	.	TRBJ1-2
CAWSGDRGISDEQFF	TGTGCCTGGAGCGGGGACAGGGGAATTAGCGATGAGCAGTTCTTC	TRBD1	TRBV30	.	TRBJ2-1
CARGQQETQYF	TGTGCCAGGGGACAGCAAGAGACCCAGTACTTC	TRBD1	TRBV2	.	TRBJ2-5
CASSLRTDTQYF	TGTGCCAGCAGCCTCCGCACAGATACGCAGTATTTT	.	TRBV7-6	.	TRBJ2-3
CASGGGSAAEKLFF	TGTGCCAGCGGGGGGGGGTCAGCGGCTGAAAAACTGTTTTTT	.	TRBV28	.	TRBJ1-4
CASSQGGLEARDEQYF	TGCGCCAGCAGCCAAGGGGGGCTTGAGGCCAGGGACGAGCAGTACTTC	.	TRBV4-3	.	TRBJ2-7
CASSWSTGGYEQYF	TGTGCCAGCAGCTGGTCGACAGGGGGCTACGAGCAGTACTTC	TRBD1	TRBV5-5	.	TRBJ2-7
CATLRGIHSNQPQHF	TGTGCCACTCTCAGGGGAATCCATAGCAATCAGCCCCAGCATTTT	.	TRBV28	.	TRBJ1-5
CASSPSRTGPRDQPQHF	TGTGCCAGCAGTCCTTCCCGGACAGGGCCGCGGGATCAGCCCCAGCATTTT	TRBD1	TRBV7-2	.	TRBJ1-5
CASSVWDRGLNLKAKNIQYF	TGTGCCAGCAGTGTATGGGACAGGGGGCTTAATTTGAAAGCCAAAAACATTCAGTACTTC	TRBD1	TRBV28	.	TRBJ2-4
CASSLGVTGGNQPQHF	TGCGCCAGCAGCTTGGGCGTGACAGGGGGCAATCAGCCCCAGCATTTT	TRBD1	TRBV5-1	.	TRBJ1-5
CASSLDPVLAGGETQYF	TGTGCCAGCAGCTTAGACCCGGTTCTAGCGGGAGGAGAGACCCAGTACTTC	TRBD2	TRBV7-9	.	TRBJ2-5
CASSQRQGLNEQFF	TGCGCCAGCAGCCAGAGACAGGGGTTGAATGAGCAGTTCTTC	TRBD1	TRBV4-1	.	TRBJ2-1
CASSLLSGRSQETQYF	TGTGCCAGCAGCCTCCTTAGCGGCAGATCCCAAGAGACCCAGTACTTC	.	TRBV7-2	.	TRBJ2-5
CASSEPTGGSSYGYTF	TGTGCCAGCAGCGAGCCTACAGGGGGTTCATCCTATGGCTACACCTTC	TRBD1	TRBV7-9	.	TRBJ1-2
CASSLRTIGIIASGANVLTF	TGTGCCAGCTCACTCAGGACTATAGGCATCATAGCATCTGGGGCCAACGTCCTGACTTTC	.	TRBV18	few	TRBJ2-6
CASSYSRAASGNTIYF	TGTGCCAGCAGTTACTCGAGGGCGGCCTCTGGAAACACCATATATTTT	.	TRBV6-6	.	TRBJ1-3
CASSFQGGETQYF	TGTGCCAGCAGCTTTCAGGGAGGGGAGACCCAGTACTTC	TRBD2	TRBV5-4	.	TRBJ2-5
CASTSQIWEQFF	TGTGCCAGCACCTCTCAGATATGGGAGCAGTTCTTC	.	TRBV6-5	.	TRBJ2-1
CASSNRNYEQYF	TGTGCCAGCAGTAACAGAAACTACGAGCAGTACTTC	.	TRBV25-1	.	TRBJ2-7
CATSRDKLAGAIIQYF	TGTGCCACCAGCAGAGATAAACTAGCGGGAGCTATCATTCAGTACTTC	TRBD2	TRBV15	few	TRBJ2-4
CASSLSGYEQYF	TGTGCCAGCAGCTTGTCAGGGTACGAGCAGTACTTC	.	TRBV5-4	few	TRBJ2-7